Listed below are T cell receptor beta chains from one sample, sequenced in a study of regulatory T cells in long-lasting Graves disease. TCRdb fed the multiplex PCR reads into MiXCR, producing one record per CDR3 protein. This table has 410,000 or so distinct CDR3 sequences, about 16% appearing once. These data also formed part of another study, on T cells in Graves' hyperthyroidism and ophthalmopathy.

The starting material was peripheral blood mononuclear cells (PBMCs), obtained at new diagnosis, from a patient treated with antithyroid drugs. The receptors were gathered from a woman in her thirties with Graves disease. Both conserved end residues are part of each CDR3. D genes are given only for firm matches. Not all rows give a size; the values are once, few, many and, for expanded clones, a class.

v_call	j_call	d_call	clone_size	cdr3_length	cdr3_aa	cdr3_nt
TRBV9	TRBJ2-1	-	few	13	CASSDGGGNEQFF	TGTGCCAGCAGCGATGGGGGTGGTAATGAGCAGTTCTTC
TRBV12-3/TRBV12-4	TRBJ1-1	-	many	13	CASGDKMNTEAFF	TGTGCCAGCGGGGACAAGATGAACACTGAAGCTTTCTTT
TRBV25-1	TRBJ1-1	-	-	15	CASSDSRGGDTEAFF	TGTGCCAGCAGTGATTCCCGAGGGGGAGACACTGAAGCTTTCTTT
TRBV19	TRBJ1-3	-	few	13	CASSESSGNTIYF	TGTGCCAGTAGTGAGAGCTCTGGAAACACCATATATTTT
TRBV7-2	TRBJ2-4	-	many	16	CASSLGAGVAKNIQYF	TGTGCCAGCAGCTTAGGGGCAGGAGTAGCCAAAAACATTCAGTACTTC
TRBV15	TRBJ1-4	-	many	15	CATSRDEGASGKLFF	TGTGCCACCAGCAGAGACGAAGGGGCATCAGGAAAACTGTTTTTT
TRBV7-9	TRBJ1-2	-	many	14	CASSLKLLGDGYTF	TGTGCCAGCAGCTTGAAATTATTGGGCGATGGCTACACCTTC
TRBV28	TRBJ2-7	-	many	13	CASSPGRMDEQYF	TGTGCCAGCAGTCCGGGACGTATGGACGAGCAGTACTTC
TRBV6-1	TRBJ2-1	-	many	14	CASSPETPQDEQFF	TGTGCCAGCAGCCCCGAAACCCCCCAGGATGAGCAGTTCTTC
TRBV10-3	TRBJ2-7	-	many	15	CAISEGIADSYEQYF	TGTGCCATCAGTGAAGGGATAGCGGATTCCTACGAGCAGTACTTC
TRBV11-2	TRBJ2-7	TRBD2	many	15	CASSSRLAEIYEQYF	TGTGCCAGCAGCTCTCGACTAGCGGAAATCTACGAGCAGTACTTC
TRBV18	TRBJ1-4	-	-	16	CASSPPGRPGVEKLFF	TGTGCCAGCTCACCACCGGGCAGGCCAGGGGTTGAAAAACTGTTTTTT
TRBV11-2	TRBJ2-7	-	-	13	CASSSTRGYEQYF	TGTGCCAGCAGCTCAACAAGGGGGTACGAGCAGTACTTC
TRBV20-1	TRBJ1-5	-	many	12	CSARRGNQPQHF	TGCAGTGCTAGGAGAGGCAATCAGCCCCAGCATTTT
TRBV12-3/TRBV12-4	TRBJ1-4	TRBD1	many	15	CASSLRTDRGGKLFF	TGTGCCAGCAGTCTCCGAACGGACAGGGGAGGAAAACTGTTTTTT
TRBV12-3/TRBV12-4	TRBJ2-3	-	many	12	CASGPRTDTQYF	TGTGCCAGCGGCCCCCGAACAGATACGCAGTATTTT
TRBV11-3	TRBJ2-2	-	few	16	CATRRVGPEGGGELFF	TGTGCCACAAGGAGGGTCGGACCGGAGGGTGGCGGGGAGCTGTTTTTT
TRBV2	TRBJ2-7	-	-	14	CASSQFRGEYEQYF	TGCGCCAGCAGCCAATTTAGGGGGGAATACGAGCAGTACTTC
TRBV27	TRBJ1-5	-	many	17	CASSPLQGPSFNQPQHF	TGTGCCAGCAGTCCCCTCCAGGGTCCTAGCTTCAATCAGCCCCAGCATTTT
TRBV5-1	TRBJ2-2	-	-	16	CASSLAVGVSTGELFF	TGCGCCAGCAGCTTGGCTGTAGGGGTCAGCACCGGGGAGCTGTTTTTT
TRBV9	TRBJ1-5	TRBD1	few	16	CASSVGPGGLNQPQHF	TGTGCCAGCAGCGTAGGCCCAGGGGGCTTGAATCAGCCCCAGCATTTT
TRBV10-3	TRBJ2-2	TRBD1	-	17	CAITGTGLSDSTGELFF	TGTGCCATTACCGGGACAGGGTTGTCAGATTCCACCGGGGAGCTGTTTTTT
TRBV11-3	TRBJ2-7	TRBD2	many	15	CASSSRGGSSYEQYF	TGTGCCAGCAGCTCGCGGGGCGGGAGCTCCTACGAGCAGTACTTC
TRBV3-1	TRBJ2-2	-	-	18	CASSQDRMATSNIGELFF	TGTGCCAGCAGCCAAGATCGTATGGCTACTTCGAACATCGGGGAGCTGTTTTTT
TRBV2	TRBJ1-3	-	many	15	CARSGGGISGNTIYF	TGTGCCAGGTCGGGTGGAGGGATCTCTGGAAACACCATATATTTT